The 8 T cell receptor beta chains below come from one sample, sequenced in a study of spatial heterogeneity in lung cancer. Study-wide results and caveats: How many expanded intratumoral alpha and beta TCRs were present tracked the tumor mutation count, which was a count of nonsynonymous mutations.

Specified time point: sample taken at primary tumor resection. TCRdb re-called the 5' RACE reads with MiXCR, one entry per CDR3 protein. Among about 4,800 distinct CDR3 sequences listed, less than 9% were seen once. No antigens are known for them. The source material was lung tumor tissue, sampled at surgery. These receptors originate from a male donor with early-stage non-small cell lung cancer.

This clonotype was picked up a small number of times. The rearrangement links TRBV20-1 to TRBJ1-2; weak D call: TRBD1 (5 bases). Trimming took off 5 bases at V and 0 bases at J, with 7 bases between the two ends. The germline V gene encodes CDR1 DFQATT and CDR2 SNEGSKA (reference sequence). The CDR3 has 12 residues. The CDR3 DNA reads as TGCAGTGCTTGGGACCCTAACTATGGCTACACCTTC. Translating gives CSAWDPNYGYTF.

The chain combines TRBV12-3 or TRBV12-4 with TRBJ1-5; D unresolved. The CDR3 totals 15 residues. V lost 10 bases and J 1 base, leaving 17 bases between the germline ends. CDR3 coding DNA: TGTGCCACGTCTTTTGGGGATAACAGCAATCAGCCCCAGCATTTT. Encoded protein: CATSFGDNSNQPQHF.

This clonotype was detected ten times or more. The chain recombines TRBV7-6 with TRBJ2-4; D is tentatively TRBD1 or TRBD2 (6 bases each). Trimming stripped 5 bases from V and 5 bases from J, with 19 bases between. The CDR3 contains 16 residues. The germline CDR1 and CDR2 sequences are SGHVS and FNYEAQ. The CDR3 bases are TGTGCCAGCAGCCCGTTTTCCTTGGGGGGCCAAAACATTCAGTACTTC. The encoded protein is CASSPFSLGGQNIQYF.

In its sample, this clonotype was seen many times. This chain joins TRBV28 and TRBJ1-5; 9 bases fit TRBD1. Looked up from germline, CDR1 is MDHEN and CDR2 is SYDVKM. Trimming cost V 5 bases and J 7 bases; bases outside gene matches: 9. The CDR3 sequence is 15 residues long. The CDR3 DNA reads TGTGCCAGCAGTATCACCGGGACAGGGACCCAGCCCCAGCATTTT. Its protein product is CASSITGTGTQPQHF.

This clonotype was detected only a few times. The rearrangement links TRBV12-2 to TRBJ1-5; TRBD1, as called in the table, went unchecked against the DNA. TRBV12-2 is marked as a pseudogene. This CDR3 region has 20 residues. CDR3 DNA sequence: TGTGCAAGTCGCTTAGTGCCCCCTTCCCGCGGCAGGGATAGCAATCAGCCCCAGCATTTT. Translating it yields CASRLVPPSRGRDSNQPQHF.

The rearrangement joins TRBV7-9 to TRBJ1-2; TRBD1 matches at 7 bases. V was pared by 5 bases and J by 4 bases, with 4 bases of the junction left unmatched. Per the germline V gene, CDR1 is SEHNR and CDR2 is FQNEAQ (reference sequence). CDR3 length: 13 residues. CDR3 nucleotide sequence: TGTGCCAGCAGCCCGGGACAGAGCTATGGCTACACCTTC. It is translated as CASSPGQSYGYTF. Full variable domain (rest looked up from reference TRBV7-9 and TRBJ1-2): DTGVSQNPRHKITKRGQNVTFRCDPISEHNRLYWYRQTLGQGPEFLTYFQNEAQLEKSRLLSDRFSAERPKGSFSTLEIQRTEQGDSAMYLCASSPGQSYGYTFGSGTRLTVV.

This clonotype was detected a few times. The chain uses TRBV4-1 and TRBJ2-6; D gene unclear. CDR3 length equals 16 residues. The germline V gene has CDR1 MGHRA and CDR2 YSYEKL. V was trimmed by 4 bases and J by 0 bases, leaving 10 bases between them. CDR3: CASSRNPNSGANVLTF. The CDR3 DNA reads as TGCGCCAGCAGCCGGAACCCGAACTCTGGGGCCAACGTCCTGACTTTC.

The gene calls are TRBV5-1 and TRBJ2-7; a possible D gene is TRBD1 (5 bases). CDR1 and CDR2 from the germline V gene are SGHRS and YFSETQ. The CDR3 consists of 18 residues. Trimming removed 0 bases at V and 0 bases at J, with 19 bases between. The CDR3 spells CASSLAGQGPQSSYEQYF. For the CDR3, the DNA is TGCGCCAGCAGCTTGGCCGGGCAGGGTCCGCAGAGCTCCTACGAGCAGTACTTC.